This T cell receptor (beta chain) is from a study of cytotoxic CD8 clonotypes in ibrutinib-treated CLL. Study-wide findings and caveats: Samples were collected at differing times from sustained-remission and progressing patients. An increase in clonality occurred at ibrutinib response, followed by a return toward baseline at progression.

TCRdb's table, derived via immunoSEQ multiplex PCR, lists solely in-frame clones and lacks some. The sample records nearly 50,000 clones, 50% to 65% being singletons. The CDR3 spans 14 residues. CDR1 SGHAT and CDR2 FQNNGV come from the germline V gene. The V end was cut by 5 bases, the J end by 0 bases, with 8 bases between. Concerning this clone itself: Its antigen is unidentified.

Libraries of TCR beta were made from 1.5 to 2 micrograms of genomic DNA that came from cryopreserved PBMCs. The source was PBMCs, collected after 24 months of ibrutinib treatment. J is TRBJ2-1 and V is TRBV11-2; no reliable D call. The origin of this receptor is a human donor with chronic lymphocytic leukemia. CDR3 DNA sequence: TGTGCCAGCAGCGGCCAGGACTCCTACAATGAGCAGTTCTTC. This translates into CASSGQDSYNEQFF.